This TCR beta chain comes out of a study of cytomegalovirus exposure and HLA in healthy donors. Study conclusions and caveats: It was 150 to 200 TCR beta chains that were listed as cytomegalovirus-associated. The majority of TCR sequences were rare, yet some public TCRs appeared in many donors. In the roughly 120 validation repertoires, approximately 94% of cluster scores exceeded 0, per a later analysis.

Some clones are missing from TCRdb's copy, which holds only in-frame ones; the method was immunoSEQ multiplex PCR. In the table there are about 160,000 clones, around nine tenths of which are singletons. Separate from the approximately 720-subject first cohort, the approximately 120-subject validation cohort was the one that the donors belonged to. Points on this clone: Its antigen is currently unknown.

The CDR3 is 14 amino acids. CDR1 and CDR2 (germline): MDHEN, SYDVKM. V lost 5 bases, J lost 5 bases, and 15 bases lay in between. Sequencing was performed on PBMCs. The rearrangement joins TRBV28 to TRBJ2-5; D is possibly TRBD2 (5 bases). The clonotype originates from a young man in good health and CMV-seronegative. The CDR3 DNA reads TGTGCCAGCAGTCCCACGGGGATGAGGGAGACCCAGTACTTC. It specifies CASSPTGMRETQYF.